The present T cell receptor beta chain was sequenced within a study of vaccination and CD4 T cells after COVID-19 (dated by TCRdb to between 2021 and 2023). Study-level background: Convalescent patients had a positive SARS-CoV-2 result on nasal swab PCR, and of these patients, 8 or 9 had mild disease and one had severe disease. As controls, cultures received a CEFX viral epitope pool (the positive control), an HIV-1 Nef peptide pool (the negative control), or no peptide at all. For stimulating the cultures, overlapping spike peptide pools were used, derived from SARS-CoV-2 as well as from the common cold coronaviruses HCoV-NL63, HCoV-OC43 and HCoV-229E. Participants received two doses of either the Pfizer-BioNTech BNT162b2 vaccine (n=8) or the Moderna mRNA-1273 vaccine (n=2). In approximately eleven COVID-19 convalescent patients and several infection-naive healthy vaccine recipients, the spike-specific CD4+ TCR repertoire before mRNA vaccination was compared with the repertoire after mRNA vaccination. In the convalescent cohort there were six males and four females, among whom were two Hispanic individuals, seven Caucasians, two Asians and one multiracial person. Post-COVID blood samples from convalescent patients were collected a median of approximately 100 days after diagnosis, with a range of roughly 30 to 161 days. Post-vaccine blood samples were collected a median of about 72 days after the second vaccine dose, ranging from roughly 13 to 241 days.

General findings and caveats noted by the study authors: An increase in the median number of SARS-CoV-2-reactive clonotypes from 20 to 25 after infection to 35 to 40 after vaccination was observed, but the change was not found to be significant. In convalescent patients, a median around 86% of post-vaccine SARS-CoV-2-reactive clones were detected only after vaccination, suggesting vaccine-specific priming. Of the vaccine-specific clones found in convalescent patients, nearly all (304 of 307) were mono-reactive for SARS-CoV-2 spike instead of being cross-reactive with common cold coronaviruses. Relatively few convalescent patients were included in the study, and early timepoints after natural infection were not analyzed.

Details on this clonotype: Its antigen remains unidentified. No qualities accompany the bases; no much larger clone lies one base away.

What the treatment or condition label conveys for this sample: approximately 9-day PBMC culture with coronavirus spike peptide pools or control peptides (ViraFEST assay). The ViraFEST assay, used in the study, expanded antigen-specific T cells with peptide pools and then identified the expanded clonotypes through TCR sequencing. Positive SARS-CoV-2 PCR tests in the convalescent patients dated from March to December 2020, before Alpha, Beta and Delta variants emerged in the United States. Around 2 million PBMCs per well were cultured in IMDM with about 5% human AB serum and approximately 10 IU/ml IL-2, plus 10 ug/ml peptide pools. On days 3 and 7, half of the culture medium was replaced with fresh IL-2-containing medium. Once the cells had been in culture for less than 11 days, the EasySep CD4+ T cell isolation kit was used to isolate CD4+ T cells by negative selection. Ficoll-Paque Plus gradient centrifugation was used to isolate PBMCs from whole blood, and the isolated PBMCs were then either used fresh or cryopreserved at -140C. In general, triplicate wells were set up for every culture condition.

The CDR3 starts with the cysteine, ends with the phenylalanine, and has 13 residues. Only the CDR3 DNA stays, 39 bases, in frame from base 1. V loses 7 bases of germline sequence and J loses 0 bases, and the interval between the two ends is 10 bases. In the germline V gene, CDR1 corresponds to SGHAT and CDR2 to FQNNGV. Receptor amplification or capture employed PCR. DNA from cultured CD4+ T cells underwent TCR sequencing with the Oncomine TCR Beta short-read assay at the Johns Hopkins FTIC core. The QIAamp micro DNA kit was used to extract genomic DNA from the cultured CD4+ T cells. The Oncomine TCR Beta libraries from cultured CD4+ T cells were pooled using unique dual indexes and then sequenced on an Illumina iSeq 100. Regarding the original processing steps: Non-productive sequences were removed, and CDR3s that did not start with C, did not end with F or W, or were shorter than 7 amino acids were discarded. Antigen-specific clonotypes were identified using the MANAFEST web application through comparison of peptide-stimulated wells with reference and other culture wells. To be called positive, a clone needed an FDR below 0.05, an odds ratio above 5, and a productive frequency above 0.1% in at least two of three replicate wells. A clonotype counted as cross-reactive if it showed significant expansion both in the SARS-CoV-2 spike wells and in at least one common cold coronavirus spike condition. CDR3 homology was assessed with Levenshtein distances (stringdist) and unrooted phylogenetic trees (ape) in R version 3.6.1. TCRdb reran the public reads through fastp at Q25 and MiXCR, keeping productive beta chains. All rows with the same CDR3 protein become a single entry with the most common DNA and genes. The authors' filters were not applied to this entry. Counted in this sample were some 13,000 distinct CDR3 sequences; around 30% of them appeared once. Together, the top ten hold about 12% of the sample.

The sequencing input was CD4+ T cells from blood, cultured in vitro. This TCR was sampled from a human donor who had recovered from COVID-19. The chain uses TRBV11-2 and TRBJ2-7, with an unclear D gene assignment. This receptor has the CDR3 CASKTQNSYEQYF. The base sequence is TGTGCCAGCAAGACACAGAACTCCTACGAGCAGTACTTC.